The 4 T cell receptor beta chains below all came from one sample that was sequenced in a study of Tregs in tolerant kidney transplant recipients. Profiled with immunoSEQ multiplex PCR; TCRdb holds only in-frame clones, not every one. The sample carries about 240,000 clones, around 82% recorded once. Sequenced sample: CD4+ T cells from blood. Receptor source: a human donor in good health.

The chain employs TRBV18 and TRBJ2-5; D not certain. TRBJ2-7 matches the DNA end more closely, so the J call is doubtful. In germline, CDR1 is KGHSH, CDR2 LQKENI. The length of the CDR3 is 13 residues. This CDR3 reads CASSGTLAYEQYF. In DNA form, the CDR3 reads TGTGCCAGCTCGGGAACGCTGGCCTACGAGCAGTACTTC.

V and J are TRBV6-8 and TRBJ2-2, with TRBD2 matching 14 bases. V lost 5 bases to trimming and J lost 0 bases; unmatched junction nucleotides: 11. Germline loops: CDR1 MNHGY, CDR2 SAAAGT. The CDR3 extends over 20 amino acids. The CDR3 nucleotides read TGTGCCAGCAGTACAGACAGGGGACTAGCGGGGGTCGCGAACACCGGGGAGCTGTTTTTT. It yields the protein CASSTDRGLAGVANTGELFF.

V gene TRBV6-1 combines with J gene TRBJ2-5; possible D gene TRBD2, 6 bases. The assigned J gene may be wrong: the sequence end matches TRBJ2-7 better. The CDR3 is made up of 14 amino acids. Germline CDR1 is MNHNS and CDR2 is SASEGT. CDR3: CASSEMGGTYEQYF. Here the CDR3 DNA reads TGTGCCAGCAGTGAAATGGGGGGTACCTACGAGCAGTACTTC.

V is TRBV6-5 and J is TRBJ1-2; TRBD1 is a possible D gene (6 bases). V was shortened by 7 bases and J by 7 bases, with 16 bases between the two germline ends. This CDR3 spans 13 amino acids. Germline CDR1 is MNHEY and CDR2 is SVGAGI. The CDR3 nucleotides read TGTGCCAGCAAGGACAGCGAAGGGCCTGGCTACACCTTC. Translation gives CASKDSEGPGYTF.